A single sample gave rise to the 25 T cell receptor beta chains below, sequenced in a study of beta chain features in type 1 diabetes. Since all of the isolated RNA was reverse transcribed, expressed TCRB transcripts were what got sequenced. Clones were read by immunoSEQ multiplex PCR, and TCRdb kept only the in-frame ones, dropping some. The sample includes roughly 240,000 clones, roughly 24% of them seen just once. Study-wide results and caveats: Moderately but significantly shorter TCRB CDR3s were found in Type 1 diabetes patients in all four CD4+ subsets.

These receptors lack a known antigen. Sample: naive CD4+ T cells from blood. The source of these receptors is a woman aged 30 to 39 with type 1 diabetes.

In DNA form, the CDR3 reads TGTGCCAGCTCACCGATACTCGCTTACAATGAGCAGTTCTTC. Translating it yields CASSPILAYNEQFF. This rearrangement joins TRBV18 to TRBJ2-1; D uncertain. Looked up from germline, CDR1 is KGHSH and CDR2 is LQKENI. Trimming removed 3 bases at V and 4 bases at J, with 10 bases between. The length of the CDR3 is 14 residues.

The rearrangement links TRBV4-1 to TRBJ2-5; D remains unclear. Deletions cut 3 bases from V and 0 bases from J, with 17 bases between. Germline V CDR1 and CDR2: MGHRA, YSYEKL. The CDR3 is 17 amino acids. This chain's CDR3 is CASSHGGPLLYQETQYF. CDR3 in DNA: TGCGCCAGCAGCCACGGCGGTCCGCTCCTCTACCAAGAGACCCAGTACTTC.

The J gene is TRBJ2-1, the V gene TRBV11-1; TRBD2 aligns across 7 bases. Germline V gene sequence: CDR1 SGHAT, CDR2 FQDESV (reference sequence). Losses at the gene ends were 6 bases for V and 7 bases for J; bases not matched to a gene: 12. This CDR3 region has 15 residues. This chain's CDR3 is CASRDLAAPGNEQFF. The DNA for the CDR3 is TGTGCCAGCAGGGATCTAGCGGCCCCGGGAAATGAGCAGTTCTTC.

This clone was counted between two and nine times. V and J are TRBV20-1 and TRBJ2-5; TRBD2 aligns across 8 bases. The CDR3 length is 11 residues. J lost 5 bases, V lost 4 bases, and 0 bases had no gene match. CDR1 is DFQATT, CDR2 SNEGSKA, per germline (reference sequence). The CDR3 bases are TGCAGTGCTATAGCGGGGGAGACCCAGTACTTC. As protein: CSAIAGETQYF.

This clone was seen only a few times. The chain has TRBV6-1 and TRBJ2-3, with TRBD1 matching over 10 bases. Trimming took 2 bases from V and 13 from J; bases not matched to a gene: 6. Germline CDR1 reads MNHNS; CDR2 reads SASEGT. The CDR3 is 13 residues long. CDR3 residues: CASSENAGTGEYF. CDR3 sequence (DNA): TGTGCCAGCAGTGAAAATGCTGGGACAGGGGAGTATTTT.

As regards this clone: Other DNA sequences in this sample translate to the same CDR3. V gene TRBV9 combines with J gene TRBJ1-1; D is undetermined. CDR1 SGDLS and CDR2 YYNGEE come from the germline V gene. Trimming removed 1 base at V and 0 bases at J, with 4 bases between. The CDR3 contains 13 residues. The CDR3 DNA is TGTGCCAGCAGCGTATCAGTGAACACTGAAGCTTTCTTT. This gives the protein CASSVSVNTEAFF. The full variable domain, in which reference TRBV9 and TRBJ1-1 provide the parts outside the CDR3, is DSGVTQTPKHLITATGQRVTLRCSPRSGDLSVYWYQQSLDQGLQFLIQYYNGEERAKGNILERFSAQQFPDLHSELNLSSLELGDSALYFCASSVSVNTEAFFGQGTRLTVV.

The chain links TRBV10-2 to TRBJ1-2; D unresolved. Germline V CDR1 and CDR2: WSHSY, SAAADI. This CDR3 region has 12 residues. V was pared by 2 bases and J by 3 bases, with 4 bases between. The CDR3 here is CASSEVDYGYTF. The CDR3 coding sequence is TGCGCCAGCAGTGAGGTCGACTATGGCTACACCTTC.

V usage is TRBV28 and J usage is TRBJ2-1; TRBD2 matches 11 bases. V gave up 4 bases and J gave up 4 bases; unmatched junction bases: 6. Germline lookup yields CDR1 MDHEN and CDR2 SYDVKM. CDR3 length equals 16 residues. CDR3 coding DNA: TGTGCCAGCAGTTCACTAGCGGGAGCGGGATACAATGAGCAGTTCTTC. Its protein product is CASSSLAGAGYNEQFF.

The V call is TRBV18, the J call TRBJ2-6; D possibly corresponds to TRBD1 (6 bases). Germline lookup yields CDR1 KGHSH and CDR2 LQKENI. V was clipped by 2 bases and J by 2 bases, with 16 bases between them. CDR3 length equals 18 residues. CDR3 sequence reads: CASSPFQGHLTGANVLTF. DNA of the CDR3: TGTGCCAGCTCACCATTTCAGGGGCACCTCACTGGGGCCAACGTCCTGACTTTC.

The chain combines TRBV7-2 with TRBJ2-3; D might be TRBD2 (5 bases). Germline CDR1 SGHTA, CDR2 FQGNSA. V lost 2 bases and J 4 bases, leaving 10 bases between the germline ends. The CDR3 has 14 residues. In DNA form, the CDR3 reads TGTGCCAGCAGCTTATCTTTCGGGGCAGATACGCAGTATTTT. Translated: CASSLSFGADTQYF.

The chain is built from TRBV4-1 and TRBJ1-2; tentatively, D is TRBD1 (6 bases). V gave up 3 bases and J gave up 8 bases, with 16 bases separating them. This CDR3 has 14 amino acids. The germline V gene encodes CDR1 MGHRA and CDR2 YSYEKL. CDR3 in amino acids: CASSHLLNREGYTF. The CDR3 DNA sequence: TGCGCCAGCAGCCATCTCCTCAACAGGGAAGGCTACACCTTC.

This clone was counted a few times. The gene calls are TRBV11-2 and TRBJ2-5, with 7 bases identical to TRBD1. Germline CDR1 reads SGHAT; CDR2 reads FQNNGV. CDR3 size: 13 residues. The junction had 3 bases not matched to a gene; V was cut back by 5 bases and J by 3 bases. The CDR3 reads CASSHGTEETQYF. The CDR3 region has the DNA TGTGCCAGCAGCCACGGGACAGAAGAGACCCAGTACTTC. Full variable domain (rest looked up from reference TRBV11-2 and TRBJ2-5): EAGVAQSPRYKIIEKRQSVAFWCNPISGHATLYWYQQILGQGPKLLIQFQNNGVVDDSQLPKDRFSAERLKGVDSTLKIQPAKLEDSAVYLCASSHGTEETQYFGPGTRLLVL.

Only a few counts were recorded for this clone. The V and J genes are TRBV7-9 and TRBJ1-2; 7 bases match TRBD1. The CDR3 covers 12 residues. From germline, CDR1 is SEHNR and CDR2 FQNEAQ (reference sequence). Losses at the gene ends were 7 bases for V and 7 bases for J; bases not matched to a gene: 6. The CDR3: CASNRGGSGYTF. DNA for the CDR3: TGTGCCAGCAACAGGGGAGGTTCTGGCTACACCTTC.

This clone was seen more than once but under ten times. The gene calls are TRBV4-1 and TRBJ2-3, with TRBD1 matching over 9 bases. V shed 4 bases, J shed 6 bases, and the junction held 11 bases outside the gene matches. The CDR3 loop spans 16 amino acids. Germline CDR1 MGHRA, CDR2 YSYEKL. The CDR3 here is CASSLSGTGNADTQYF. DNA of the CDR3: TGCGCCAGCAGCCTATCCGGGACAGGGAATGCGGATACGCAGTATTTT.

V gene TRBV7-9 combines with J gene TRBJ2-3; D remains unclear. The CDR3 covers 12 residues. With 2 bases removed from V and 4 bases from J, the gap between germline ends came to 4 bases. Germline V gene data show CDR1 as SEHNR and CDR2 as FQNEAQ (reference sequence). The CDR3 DNA reads as TGTGCCAGCAGCTTATCTGCAGATACGCAGTATTTT. This codes for CASSLSADTQYF.

The chain uses TRBV15 and TRBJ2-1, with 8 bases aligning to TRBD2. Germline V gene lookup returns CDR1 LNHNV and CDR2 YYDKDF (reference sequence). Unmatched junction bases numbered 6, after V lost 5 bases and J lost 3 bases. The CDR3 contains 15 residues. The CDR3 reads CATSLTSGIYNEQFF. CDR3 coding DNA: TGTGCCACCAGCCTAACTAGCGGAATCTACAATGAGCAGTTCTTC.

V gene TRBV5-6 combines with J gene TRBJ1-1; possibly TRBD1 for D (5 bases). The CDR3 spans 11 residues. Germline lookup yields CDR1 SGHDT and CDR2 YYEEEE. The ends were cut back, 5 bases at V and 9 bases at J, with 11 bases in the middle. This CDR3 reads CASSGGVKAFF. CDR3 DNA: TGTGCCAGCAGTGGAGGGGTAAAAGCTTTCTTT.

CDR3 nucleotides: TGTGCCAGCACCCACCCCGCCGGGACAGGGAACGAGCAGTACTTC. This encodes CASTHPAGTGNEQYF. The chain recombines TRBV28 with TRBJ2-7; 9 bases agree with TRBD1. Germline CDR1 MDHEN, CDR2 SYDVKM. The V segment lost 7 bases and the J segment 5 bases; nucleotides outside the gene matches: 12. The CDR3 contains 15 residues.

This clone was recorded a few times. J is TRBJ2-1 and V is TRBV7-3; 9 bases agree with TRBD2. Germline lookup yields CDR1 SGHTA and CDR2 FQGTGA. This CDR3 spans 15 amino acids. The junction had 9 bases not matched to a gene; V was cut back by 6 bases and J by 6 bases. CDR3 residues: CASRGGLAGSNEQFF. The CDR3 DNA is TGTGCCAGCAGGGGCGGGCTAGCGGGAAGCAATGAGCAGTTCTTC.

This clone was counted only a few times. The sample has other DNA sequences that encode this CDR3 too. The rearrangement links TRBV29-1 to TRBJ2-3, with D possibly TRBD1 on 5 matching bases. Germline loops: CDR1 SQVTM, CDR2 ANQGSEA. The CDR3 has 12 residues. The V end lost 3 bases, the J end lost 3 bases, and 7 bases lay between the germline ends. The CDR3 region has the DNA TGCAGCGTTGAGCAGGGAACAGATACGCAGTATTTT. The encoded protein is CSVEQGTDTQYF.

This clone was observed a handful of times. The chain links TRBV5-1 to TRBJ2-7, with TRBD1 matching 7 bases. Germline V gene lookup returns CDR1 SGHRS and CDR2 YFSETQ. The CDR3 is 16 amino acids. With V trimmed by 4 bases and J by 1 base, 11 bases remained unmatched. CDR3 coding DNA: TGCGCCAGCAGCCCCGTCCGGGACAGCTATTCCTACGAGCAGTACTTC. As protein: CASSPVRDSYSYEQYF.

V usage is TRBV29-1 and J usage is TRBJ1-1; perhaps TRBD1 as D (6 bases). CDR1 and CDR2 from the germline V gene are SQVTM and ANQGSEA. Trimming left V 5 bases short and J 7 bases short, with 23 bases between. The CDR3 runs to 15 residues. CDR3 amino acids: CSVIPPTDSASEAFF. The CDR3 nucleotides read TGCAGCGTTATCCCTCCTACGGACAGCGCAAGTGAAGCTTTCTTT. Drawing the rest from reference TRBV29-1 and TRBJ1-1, the complete variable domain is SAVISQKPSRDICQRGTSLTIQCQVDSQVTMMFWYRQQPGQSLTLIATANQGSEATYESGFVIDKFPISRPNLTFSTLTVSNMSPEDSSIYLCSVIPPTDSASEAFFGQGTRLTVV.

The chain is built from TRBV9 and TRBJ2-7; no firm D call. CDR3 size: 16 residues. V lost 4 bases, J lost 2 bases, and 19 bases lay in between. The germline V gene has CDR1 SGDLS and CDR2 YYNGEE. Here the CDR3 reads CASSPGRFAGPYEQYF. CDR3 DNA sequence: TGTGCCAGCAGCCCGGGTAGATTTGCCGGCCCCTACGAGCAGTACTTC.

The chain links TRBV13 to TRBJ1-3; no reliable D call. The length of the CDR3 is 13 residues. Germline CDR1 PRHDT, CDR2 FYEKMQ (reference sequence). V lost 3 bases and J lost 4, with 7 bases in between. CDR3 DNA: TGTGCCAGCAGCTTGGTGCAGGGAAACACCATATATTTT. The encoded protein is CASSLVQGNTIYF.

The chain is built from TRBV5-6 and TRBJ1-2, with D perhaps matching TRBD1 (5 bases). CDR1 is SGHDT, CDR2 YYEEEE, per germline. Trimming shortened V by 4 bases and J by 8 bases, and 9 bases separated the two germline ends. The CDR3 has 11 residues. The DNA for the CDR3 is TGTGCCAGCAGCGGGGCAGAAGGCTACACCTTC. Residues: CASSGAEGYTF.